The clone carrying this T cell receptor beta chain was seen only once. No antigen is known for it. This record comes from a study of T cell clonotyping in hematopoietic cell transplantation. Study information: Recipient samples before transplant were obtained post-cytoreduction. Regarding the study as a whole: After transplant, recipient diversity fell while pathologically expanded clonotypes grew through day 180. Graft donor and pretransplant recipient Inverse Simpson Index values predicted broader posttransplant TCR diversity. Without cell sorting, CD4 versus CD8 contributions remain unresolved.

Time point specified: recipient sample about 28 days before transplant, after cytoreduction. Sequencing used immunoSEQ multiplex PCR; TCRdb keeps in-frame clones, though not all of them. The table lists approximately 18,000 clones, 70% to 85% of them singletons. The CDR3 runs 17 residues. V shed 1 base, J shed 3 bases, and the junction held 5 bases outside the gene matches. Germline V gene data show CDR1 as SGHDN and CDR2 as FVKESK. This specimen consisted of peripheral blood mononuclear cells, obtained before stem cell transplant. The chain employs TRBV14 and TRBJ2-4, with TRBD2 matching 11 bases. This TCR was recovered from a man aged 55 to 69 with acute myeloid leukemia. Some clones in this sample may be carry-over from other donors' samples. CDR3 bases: TGTGCCAGCAGCCAAGCCGGGACTAGCGGCTTCAAAAACATTCAGTACTTC. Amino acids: CASSQAGTSGFKNIQYF.